The 5 T cell receptor beta chains below come from one sample, sequenced in a study of response to subunit inactivated influenza vaccine. TCRdb recomputed calls from the RT-PCR reads with MiXCR, one row per CDR3 protein. The data hold a few hundred thousand distinct CDR3 sequences, with around 13% observed a single time. The sequences come from PBMCs from blood, collected less than 13 days after vaccination. Receptors originate from a man aged 45 to 65 who received an inactivated influenza vaccine.

This clonotype was counted ten times or more. The gene calls are TRBV7-2 and TRBJ2-3; D is possibly TRBD2 (6 bases). Per germline, CDR1 SGHTA and CDR2 FQGNSA. Trimming took off 1 base at V and 2 bases at J, with 10 bases between the two ends. The CDR3 consists of 15 residues. The CDR3 reads CASSLVGGITDTQYF. In DNA form, the CDR3 reads TGTGCCAGCAGCTTAGTGGGCGGGATCACAGATACGCAGTATTTT.

This clonotype showed up just a few times. J is TRBJ1-2 and V is TRBV7-2, with TRBD1 matching 8 bases. With 5 bases clipped from V and 8 bases from J, the junction kept 13 bases outside the gene matches. This CDR3 has 15 amino acids. Germline CDR1 is SGHTA and CDR2 is FQGNSA. The CDR3 nucleotides are TGTGCCAGCAGCCCACAGGGACAGGACTATGGCGGCTACACCTTC. It specifies CASSPQGQDYGGYTF. Full variable domain (rest looked up from reference TRBV7-2 and TRBJ1-2): GAGVSQSPSNKVTEKGKDVELRCDPISGHTALYWYRQSLGQGLEFLIYFQGNSAPDKSGLPSDRFSAERTGGSVSTLTIQRTQQEDSAVYLCASSPQGQDYGGYTFGSGTRLTVV.

J is TRBJ1-6 and V is TRBV18; D ambiguous. From germline, CDR1 is KGHSH and CDR2 LQKENI. The CDR3 extends over 13 amino acids. V gave up 3 bases and J gave up 9 bases, with 9 bases separating them. The CDR3 sequence: CASSPSRSSPLHF. The CDR3 DNA is TGTGCCAGCTCACCGTCTAGAAGTTCACCCCTCCACTTT. Variable domain in full (rest from reference TRBV18 and TRBJ1-6): NAGVMQNPRHLVRRRGQEARLRCSPMKGHSHVYWYRQLPEEGLKFMVYLQKENIIDESGMPKERFSAEFPKEGPSILRIQQVVRGDSAAYFCASSPSRSSPLHFGNGTRLTVT.

This clonotype occurred a few times. The V and J genes are TRBV20-1 and TRBJ1-5; D ambiguous. This CDR3 is built from 15 residues. Germline assignment: CDR1 DFQATT and CDR2 SNEGSKA (reference sequence). The germline V and J ends were trimmed by 5 bases and 3 bases, with 17 bases remaining between them. In nucleotides, the CDR3 is TGCAGTGCTCAGGACCCCCGGGCCCCCAATCAGCCCCAGCATTTT. Its protein is CSAQDPRAPNQPQHF.

This chain joins TRBV5-6 and TRBJ2-3; 8 bases fit TRBD2. Germline assignment: CDR1 SGHDT and CDR2 YYEEEE. Trimming cost V 2 bases and J 0 bases; bases outside gene matches: 8. CDR3 length: 17 amino acids. As DNA, the CDR3 is TGTGCCAGCAGCTTAGGGTTTAGCGGGGTTAGCACAGATACGCAGTATTTT. Its translation: CASSLGFSGVSTDTQYF.